The clone carrying this TCR beta chain has only one observation. Its antigen is not identified. This specimen comes from a study of graft-versus-host responses after intestinal transplantation. Study at large: As for transplant type, recipients had multivisceral, liver-intestinal, or isolated intestinal grafts.

Libraries were prepared by immunoSEQ multiplex PCR; TCRdb keeps only in-frame clonotypes and omits some of them. Altogether about 85,000 clones are present, about 91% being singletons, with the ten largest covering 6.5% to 8.5%. Study outcomes and limitations: Researchers found GvH clones in recipient marrow, and some showed up first in ileum or blood. High graft-versus-host to host-versus-graft T cell clonal ratios marked allografts of patients with graft-donor macrochimerism.

Germline CDR1 reads SGHAT; CDR2 reads FQNNGV. The CDR3 sequence is 14 residues long. V was trimmed by 4 bases and J by 10 bases, leaving 17 bases between them. Sequencing was performed on unstimulated CD8+ T cells sorted from spleen or lymph node cells, taken before transplant. This chain uses TRBV11-2 with TRBJ2-1, with D perhaps being TRBD1 or TRBD2 (6 bases each). This receptor was taken from a human donor who was the organ donor for an intestinal transplant. CDR3 residues: CASSSLGGGHEQFF. The DNA of the CDR3 is TGTGCCAGCAGCTCACTCGGAGGGGGGCACGAGCAGTTCTTC.